The T cell receptor beta chain described here comes from a study of early stage breast cancer tumors. Background on the study: About 80% of the 16 invasive tumors were ER+, PR+ and HER2-.

The CDR3 sequence is 13 residues long. Germline V lookup: CDR1 MNHNS, CDR2 SASEGT. J gave up 5 bases and V 6 bases, and 6 bases lay outside the gene matches. On this clone: No antigen is known for it.

Normal breast often needed roughly 90-320 mg of tissue for enough DNA. Sequencing used immunoSEQ multiplex PCR; TCRdb keeps in-frame clones, though not all of them. The sample contains 12,000 to 15,000 clones, roughly 83% of which appear only once. Findings and limits, study-wide: Chain pairing and CD4, CD8 or FOXP3 expression were not captured.

This chain connects TRBV6-1 to TRBJ2-5, with 7 bases that match TRBD2. The receptor was isolated from a person aged 25-39 years with breast cancer. Material: normal breast tissue next to the tumor. The CDR3 reads CASSWREWETQYF. The CDR3 nucleotides read TGTGCCAGCAGCTGGCGGGAGTGGGAGACCCAGTACTTC.